This T cell receptor (beta chain) was sequenced for a study of CXCR3-negative and CXCR3-positive naive CD8 T cells. Notes on this clonotype: The antigen remains unidentified.

Study outcomes and limitations: CXCR3-positive naive cells had more hydrophobic TRB CDR3s than CXCR3-negative naive cells.

The authors made the TRB cDNA libraries by 5' RACE using UMI labels. TCRdb reprocessed the 5' RACE reads, keeping one entry per CDR3 protein, no DNA. The table for this sample gives some 150,000 distinct CDR3 sequences. Sequencing was carried out using naive CXCR3+ CD8+ T cells from blood. Described subset: CD45RO-CCR7+CD27+CD95- naive CD8+ T cells expressing CXCR3 (TNR3+). This TCR came from a human donor in good health. Some clones in this sample may be carry-over from other donors' samples.

CDR3 loop: CASNLPDSPLHF. The rearrangement links TRBV19 to TRBJ1-6. This CDR3 is 12 amino acids long. Germline V gives CDR1 LNHDA, CDR2 SQIVND (reference sequence).